The 30 T cell receptor beta chains given below trace back to one sample, sequenced in a study of T-cell memory formation after mild COVID-19. TCRdb fed the 5' RACE reads into MiXCR, producing one record per CDR3 protein. The sample has 350,000 to 400,000 distinct CDR3 sequences; roughly 21% are singletons. The sequencing input was PBMCs or a T cell subset sorted from them (not recorded which). These receptors all come from an adult woman who had mild COVID-19 (a few samples of this study predate the infection). Cell type and time point are not known.

There are a few counts of this clonotype. This chain links TRBV4-1 with TRBJ2-1; D unresolved. The germline V gene encodes CDR1 MGHRA and CDR2 YSYEKL. V lost 4 bases, J lost 1 base, and 11 bases lay in between. CDR3 length equals 15 residues. CDR3 sequence: CASSRSQGSYNEQFF. The CDR3 region has the DNA TGCGCCAGCAGCCGCTCGCAAGGGTCCTACAATGAGCAGTTCTTC.

The chain combines TRBV29-1 with TRBJ2-3, with 10 bases aligning to TRBD2. This CDR3 contains 14 residues. Germline CDR1 and CDR2: SQVTM and ANQGSEA. The V and J ends lost 7 bases and 6 bases, in that order; junction bases with no gene match: 10. The DNA for the CDR3 is TGCAGCGCCCCGACTAGCGGGTGGGGGGATACGCAGTATTTT. This encodes CSAPTSGWGDTQYF.

The chain carries TRBV20-1 and TRBJ2-7; perhaps TRBD1 as D (6 bases). V lost 7 bases to trimming and J lost 5 bases, with 12 bases between them. This CDR3 spans 11 amino acids. From germline, CDR1 is DFQATT and CDR2 SNEGSKA (reference sequence). The CDR3 here is CSGIQGNEQYF. The CDR3 region has the DNA TGCAGTGGTATACAGGGAAACGAGCAGTACTTC.

This clonotype appeared a few times. This chain uses TRBV20-1 with TRBJ2-7; 7 positions match TRBD2. V dropped 6 bases and J dropped 0; count of bases not matched to a gene: 5. Germline CDR1 and CDR2: DFQATT and SNEGSKA (reference sequence). The CDR3 covers 13 residues. For the CDR3, the DNA is TGCAGTGCCGCCGGGACTATCTCCTACGAGCAGTACTTC. This translates into CSAAGTISYEQYF.

This chain joins TRBV24-1 and TRBJ2-3; unclear D gene. The CDR3 length is 14 residues. From germline, CDR1 is KGHDR and CDR2 SFDVKD. Trimming took off 0 bases at V and 4 bases at J, with 7 bases between the two ends. The CDR3 DNA sequence: TGTGCCACCAGTGATTTGACATTACCAGATACGCAGTATTTT. It is translated as CATSDLTLPDTQYF.

This clonotype has more than one count but fewer than ten. CDR3 sequence: CASSERLEAHNEQFF. In DNA, the CDR3 is TGTGCCAGCAGTGAACGTCTAGAAGCCCACAATGAGCAGTTCTTC. The chain employs TRBV25-1 and TRBJ2-1; D gene uncertain. CDR3 length equals 15 residues. The V end lost 2 bases, the J end lost 5 bases, and 13 bases lay between the germline ends. Germline V gene sequence: CDR1 MGHDK, CDR2 SYGVNS.

This clonotype was seen ten or more times. V is TRBV7-9 and J is TRBJ2-7, with D perhaps TRBD1 (6 bases). V gave up 10 bases and J gave up 4 bases, with 11 bases separating them. Germline V gives CDR1 SEHNR, CDR2 FQNEAQ (reference sequence). The CDR3 loop spans 11 amino acids. CDR3 amino acids: CAIKTGYEQYF. CDR3 in DNA: TGTGCCATCAAAACAGGGTACGAGCAGTACTTC. Variable domain in full (rest from reference TRBV7-9 and TRBJ2-7): DTGVSQNPRHKITKRGQNVTFRCDPISEHNRLYWYRQTLGQGPEFLTYFQNEAQLEKSRLLSDRFSAERPKGSFSTLEIQRTEQGDSAMYLCAIKTGYEQYFGPGTRLTVT.

This sequence joins TRBV29-1 and TRBJ1-2; D unclear. Germline values: CDR1 SQVTM, CDR2 ANQGSEA. The CDR3 has 13 residues. V shed 6 bases and J shed 7 bases, with 18 bases lying between them. CDR3 in DNA: TGCAGCGTGGTCCCGGGCCAGGCGGCTGGCTACACCTTC. This translates into CSVVPGQAAGYTF.

This clonotype turned up a few times. This sequence joins TRBV12-3 or TRBV12-4 and TRBJ2-2, with 9 bases that match TRBD1. CDR3 length equals 18 residues. V dropped 5 bases and J dropped 4; count of bases not matched to a gene: 14. The chain's CDR3 is CASSPGTGSLGGTGELFF. CDR3 coding DNA: TGTGCCAGCAGTCCCGGGACAGGGTCCCTCGGGGGCACCGGGGAGCTGTTTTTT.

This clonotype was detected only a few times. The J gene is TRBJ1-1, the V gene TRBV20-1; maybe TRBD1 (6 bases). The V end was cut by 2 bases, the J end by 0 bases, with 10 bases between. The germline gives CDR1 DFQATT, CDR2 SNEGSKA (reference sequence). The CDR3 is 14 residues long. CDR3 bases: TGCAGTGCTAGACGGGACACCCTGAACACTGAAGCTTTCTTT. Its protein product is CSARRDTLNTEAFF.

This clonotype has just a few counts. This sequence joins TRBV5-6 and TRBJ1-1; D not resolved. The V gene lost 4 bases and the J gene lost 3 bases, with 10 bases spanning the gap. Germline CDR1 reads SGHDT; CDR2 reads YYEEEE. The CDR3 length is 13 residues. For the CDR3, the DNA is TGTGCCAGCAGCCGGGATCGGTACACTGAAGCTTTCTTT. Amino acids: CASSRDRYTEAFF.

This clonotype was counted a few times. The genes are TRBV4-2 and TRBJ2-1; 15 nucleotides agree with TRBD2. The germline CDR1 and CDR2 sequences are LGHNA and YNFKEQ. This CDR3 has 18 amino acids. J lost 6 bases, V lost 2 bases, and 8 bases had no gene match. CDR3 nucleotides: TGTGCCAGCAGCCAACGGGGGACTAGCGGGGGGCCTGGCAATGAGCAGTTCTTC. Translated: CASSQRGTSGGPGNEQFF.

This chain connects TRBV5-4 to TRBJ2-3; 7 bases are shared with TRBD2. Germline V gene data show CDR1 as SGHNT and CDR2 as YYREEE (reference sequence). V shed 0 bases and J 6 bases; nucleotides not matched to a gene: 13. The CDR3 contains 17 residues. This chain's CDR3 is CASSLAQVAGGTDTQYF. DNA for the CDR3: TGTGCCAGCAGCTTGGCCCAAGTAGCGGGCGGAACGGATACGCAGTATTTT.

This clonotype was detected many times. The chain has TRBV12-3 or TRBV12-4 and TRBJ2-7; maybe TRBD1 (5 bases). V lost 2 bases and J 1 base, leaving 12 bases between the germline ends. The CDR3 totals 15 residues. For the CDR3, the DNA is TGTGCCAGCAGTTTATCTGGACACCTATCCTACGAGCAGTACTTC. Translating it yields CASSLSGHLSYEQYF.

This clonotype appeared a few times. The chain links TRBV7-2 to TRBJ2-2; D gene uncertain. CDR1 and CDR2 (germline): SGHTA, FQGNSA. V was trimmed by 0 bases and J by 7 bases, leaving 21 bases between them. The CDR3 length is 18 residues. The CDR3 here is CASSLAGLGAAVGGELFF. The CDR3 DNA follows: TGTGCCAGCAGCTTAGCCGGTTTGGGTGCTGCGGTGGGCGGGGAGCTGTTTTTT. The full variable domain, with the rest looked up from reference TRBV7-2 and TRBJ2-2, is GAGVSQSPSNKVTEKGKDVELRCDPISGHTALYWYRQSLGQGLEFLIYFQGNSAPDKSGLPSDRFSAERTGGSVSTLTIQRTQQEDSAVYLCASSLAGLGAAVGGELFFGEGSRLTVL.

This clonotype has more than one count but fewer than ten. V gene TRBV4-1 combines with J gene TRBJ1-5; D remains ambiguous. The germline V and J ends were trimmed by 0 bases and 4 bases, with 7 bases remaining between them. The CDR3 is made up of 14 amino acids. Germline V CDR1 and CDR2: MGHRA, YSYEKL. The CDR3 sequence is CASSQDRANQPQHF. As DNA, the CDR3 is TGCGCCAGCAGCCAAGATAGGGCAAATCAGCCCCAGCATTTT.

This rearrangement joins TRBV19 to TRBJ1-5; no definite D call. Germline CDR1 and CDR2: LNHDA and SQIVND (reference sequence). Trimming pared 5 bases from V and 6 bases from J, leaving 11 bases between. The CDR3 extends over 13 amino acids. In DNA form, the CDR3 reads TGTGCCAGTAGTCCGCAAACAGTTCAGCCCCAGCATTTT. Translated, it gives CASSPQTVQPQHF.

V is TRBV24-1 and J is TRBJ2-5; TRBD1 might be the D (5 bases). From germline, CDR1 is KGHDR and CDR2 SFDVKD. The CDR3 is made up of 14 amino acids. With 9 bases removed from V and 5 bases from J, the gap between germline ends came to 18 bases. For the CDR3, the DNA is TGTGCCACCGGACAATCTGGGGCGGCGGAGACCCAGTACTTC. This sequence encodes CATGQSGAAETQYF.

This clonotype was recorded a few times. The chain has TRBV6-5 and TRBJ2-7; D gene unclear. This CDR3 is 14 amino acids long. Germline V gene lookup returns CDR1 MNHEY and CDR2 SVGAGI. Trimming removed 4 bases from V and 5 bases from J, with 15 bases in between. This CDR3 reads CASSSPGLEDEQYF. CDR3 coding DNA: TGTGCCAGCAGTTCACCGGGCCTTGAGGACGAGCAGTACTTC.

This chain uses TRBV7-9 with TRBJ1-1; TRBD1 is a possible D gene (6 bases). The CDR3 spans 14 residues. With 1 base removed from V and 6 bases from J, the gap between germline ends came to 12 bases. Germline-derived CDR1 and CDR2 are SEHNR and FQNEAQ (reference sequence). The CDR3 DNA reads TGTGCCAGCAGCTTAGTTGGGGGGGCCGCTGAAGCTTTCTTT. Translation gives CASSLVGGAAEAFF.

The chain joins TRBV7-2 to TRBJ1-2; tentatively, D is TRBD1 (6 bases). There are 14 residues in the CDR3. CDR1 is SGHTA, CDR2 FQGNSA, per germline. With 6 bases removed from V and 8 bases from J, the gap between germline ends came to 19 bases. The CDR3 coding sequence is TGTGCCAGCAGTCGTATGGCCAGGGGCAAGGGCTACACCTTC. It translates to CASSRMARGKGYTF.

This clonotype was seen a few times. The V and J genes are TRBV19 and TRBJ2-7, with 7 bases fitting TRBD2. The length of the CDR3 is 14 residues. CDR1 LNHDA and CDR2 SQIVND come from the germline V gene (reference sequence). Germline trimming cut 4 bases from V and 6 bases from J; bases unmatched to any gene: 9. The CDR3 region is CASSNPGRAGEQYF. CDR3 in DNA: TGTGCCAGTAGTAACCCGGGGAGGGCTGGCGAGCAGTACTTC.

About this clonotype itself: It is likely a read error, because the conserved phenylalanine at the end of the CDR3 is missing. The V and J genes are TRBV7-6 and TRBJ2-1; perhaps TRBD1 as D (6 bases). CDR1 is SGHVS and CDR2 is FNYEAQ in the germline V gene. The CDR3 spans 16 residues. Trimming removed 5 bases from V and 0 bases from J, with 14 bases in between. CDR3: CASSRSQGSSYNEQFL. CDR3 DNA sequence: TGTGCCAGCAGCCGATCTCAGGGGAGCTCCTACAATGAGCAGTTCTTA.

This clonotype was observed a handful of times. The chain combines TRBV20-1 with TRBJ2-5, with 8 bases matching TRBD1. The V segment lost 5 bases and the J segment 3 bases; nucleotides outside the gene matches: 5. Germline V gives CDR1 DFQATT, CDR2 SNEGSKA (reference sequence). The CDR3 sequence is 13 residues long. CDR3: CSAFYRGEETQYF. DNA for the CDR3: TGCAGTGCTTTCTACAGGGGGGAAGAGACCCAGTACTTC.

The chain carries TRBV5-1 and TRBJ2-2, with TRBD2 matching 9 bases. The junction had 1 base not matched to a gene; V was cut back by 7 bases and J by 3 bases. The CDR3 contains 13 residues. Germline CDR1 SGHRS, CDR2 YFSETQ. The CDR3 region is CASERGDTGELFF. In DNA form, the CDR3 reads TGCGCCAGCGAGCGGGGGGACACCGGGGAGCTGTTTTTT.

This clonotype was detected a few times. CDR3 region: CASTDGGKRYEQYF. The CDR3 nucleotides read TGTGCCAGCACCGATGGGGGGAAGCGGTACGAGCAGTACTTC. The rearrangement joins TRBV27 to TRBJ2-7, with D perhaps TRBD2 (6 bases). CDR1 is MNHEY and CDR2 is SMNVEV in the germline V gene (reference sequence). V dropped 7 bases and J dropped 4 bases, with 17 bases sitting between them. The CDR3 contains 14 residues.

This clonotype was observed a single time. The chain combines TRBV5-6 with TRBJ1-2; 7 positions agree with TRBD1. The germline V gene has CDR1 SGHDT and CDR2 YYEEEE. The J segment lost 0 bases and the V segment lost 4 bases, leaving 9 bases of the junction unmatched. The CDR3 extends over 16 amino acids. CDR3 DNA: TGTGCCAGCAGCGGGTTACAGGGGAGACCTAACTATGGCTACACCTTC. Protein sequence: CASSGLQGRPNYGYTF.

The J gene is TRBJ2-2, the V gene TRBV12-3 or TRBV12-4; 7 bases agree with TRBD2. J gave up 2 bases and V 1 base, and 1 base lay outside the gene matches. This CDR3 is 15 amino acids long. The CDR3 is CASSLGGGNTGELFF. For the CDR3, the DNA is TGTGCCAGCAGTTTAGGGGGGGGTAACACCGGGGAGCTGTTTTTT.

This clonotype has just a few counts. J is TRBJ2-2 and V is TRBV20-1, with 7 bases identical to TRBD1. V lost 2 bases, J lost 7 bases, and 1 base stayed unmatched. CDR1 is DFQATT and CDR2 is SNEGSKA in the germline V gene (reference sequence). This CDR3 contains 12 residues. Written as DNA, the CDR3 is TGCAGTGCTAGACAGGGGGTCGGGGAGCTGTTTTTT. This translates into CSARQGVGELFF.

This clonotype was observed a handful of times. The chain joins TRBV18 to TRBJ2-6; 7 positions agree with TRBD2. The CDR3 is 18 amino acids. V shed 0 bases and J 1 base; nucleotides not matched to a gene: 6. Germline V gives CDR1 KGHSH, CDR2 LQKENI. CDR3 residues: CASSPPASGSSGANVLTF. In nucleotides, the CDR3 is TGTGCCAGCTCACCACCGGCTAGCGGCTCTTCTGGGGCCAACGTCCTGACTTTC.